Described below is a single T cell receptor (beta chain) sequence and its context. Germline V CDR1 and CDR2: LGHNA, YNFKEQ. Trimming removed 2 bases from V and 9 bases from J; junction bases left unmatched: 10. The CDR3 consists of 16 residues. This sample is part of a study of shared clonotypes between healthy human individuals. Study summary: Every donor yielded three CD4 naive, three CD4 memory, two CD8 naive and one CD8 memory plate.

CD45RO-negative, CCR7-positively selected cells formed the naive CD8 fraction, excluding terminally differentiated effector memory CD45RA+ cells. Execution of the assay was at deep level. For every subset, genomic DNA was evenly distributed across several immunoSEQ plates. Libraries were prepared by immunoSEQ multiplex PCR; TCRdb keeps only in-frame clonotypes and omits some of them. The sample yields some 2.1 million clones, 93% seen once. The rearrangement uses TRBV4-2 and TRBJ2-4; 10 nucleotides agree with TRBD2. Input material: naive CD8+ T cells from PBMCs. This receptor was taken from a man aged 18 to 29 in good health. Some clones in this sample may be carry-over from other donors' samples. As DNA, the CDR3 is TGTGCCAGCAGCCAACTCAGCGGGAGGGCCGCGAGCATTCAGTACTTC. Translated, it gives CASSQLSGRAASIQYF.